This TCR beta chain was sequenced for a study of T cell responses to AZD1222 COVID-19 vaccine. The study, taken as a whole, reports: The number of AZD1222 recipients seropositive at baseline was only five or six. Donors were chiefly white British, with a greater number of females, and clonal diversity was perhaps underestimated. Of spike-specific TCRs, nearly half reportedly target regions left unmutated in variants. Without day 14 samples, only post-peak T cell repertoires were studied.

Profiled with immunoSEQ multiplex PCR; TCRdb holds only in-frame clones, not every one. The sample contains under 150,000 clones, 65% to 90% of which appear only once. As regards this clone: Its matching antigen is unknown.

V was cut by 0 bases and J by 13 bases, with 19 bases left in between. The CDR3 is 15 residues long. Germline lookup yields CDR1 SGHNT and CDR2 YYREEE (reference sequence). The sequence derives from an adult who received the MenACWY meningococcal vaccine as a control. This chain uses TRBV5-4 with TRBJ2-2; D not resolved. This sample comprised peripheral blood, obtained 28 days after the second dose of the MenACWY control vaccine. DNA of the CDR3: TGTGCCAGCAGCTTGGCCGCGGAGAGAACCAGAAGGCTGTTTTTT. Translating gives CASSLAAERTRRLFF.